This TCR beta chain comes out of a study of long-term antiretroviral therapy in people with HIV. General study results and limits: Within the repertoire, clones expanded before ART were dominant at all time points.

Version v3.0 of the immunoSEQ assay was performed at survey level. Assay: immunoSEQ multiplex PCR; the TCRdb copy retains only in-frame clones and omits some. Among fewer than 45,000 clones listed, nearly 95% were seen once. On this clone: Its cognate antigen is unknown.

The material sequenced was unsorted PBMCs, taken 3.7 years after starting antiretroviral therapy. The source of this sequence is a woman in her 50s with HIV.

CDR3 sequence reads: CASSLGTGGFF. The CDR3 DNA reads TGTGCCAGCAGCTTAGGGACAGGAGGTTTCTTT. The rearrangement links TRBV7-8 to TRBJ1-1, with TRBD1 identical over 7 bases. The germline V gene encodes CDR1 SGHVS and CDR2 FQNEAQ. The CDR3 is 11 residues long. The V gene end was trimmed by 1 base and the J gene end by 13 bases; junction bases not matched to a gene: 3.